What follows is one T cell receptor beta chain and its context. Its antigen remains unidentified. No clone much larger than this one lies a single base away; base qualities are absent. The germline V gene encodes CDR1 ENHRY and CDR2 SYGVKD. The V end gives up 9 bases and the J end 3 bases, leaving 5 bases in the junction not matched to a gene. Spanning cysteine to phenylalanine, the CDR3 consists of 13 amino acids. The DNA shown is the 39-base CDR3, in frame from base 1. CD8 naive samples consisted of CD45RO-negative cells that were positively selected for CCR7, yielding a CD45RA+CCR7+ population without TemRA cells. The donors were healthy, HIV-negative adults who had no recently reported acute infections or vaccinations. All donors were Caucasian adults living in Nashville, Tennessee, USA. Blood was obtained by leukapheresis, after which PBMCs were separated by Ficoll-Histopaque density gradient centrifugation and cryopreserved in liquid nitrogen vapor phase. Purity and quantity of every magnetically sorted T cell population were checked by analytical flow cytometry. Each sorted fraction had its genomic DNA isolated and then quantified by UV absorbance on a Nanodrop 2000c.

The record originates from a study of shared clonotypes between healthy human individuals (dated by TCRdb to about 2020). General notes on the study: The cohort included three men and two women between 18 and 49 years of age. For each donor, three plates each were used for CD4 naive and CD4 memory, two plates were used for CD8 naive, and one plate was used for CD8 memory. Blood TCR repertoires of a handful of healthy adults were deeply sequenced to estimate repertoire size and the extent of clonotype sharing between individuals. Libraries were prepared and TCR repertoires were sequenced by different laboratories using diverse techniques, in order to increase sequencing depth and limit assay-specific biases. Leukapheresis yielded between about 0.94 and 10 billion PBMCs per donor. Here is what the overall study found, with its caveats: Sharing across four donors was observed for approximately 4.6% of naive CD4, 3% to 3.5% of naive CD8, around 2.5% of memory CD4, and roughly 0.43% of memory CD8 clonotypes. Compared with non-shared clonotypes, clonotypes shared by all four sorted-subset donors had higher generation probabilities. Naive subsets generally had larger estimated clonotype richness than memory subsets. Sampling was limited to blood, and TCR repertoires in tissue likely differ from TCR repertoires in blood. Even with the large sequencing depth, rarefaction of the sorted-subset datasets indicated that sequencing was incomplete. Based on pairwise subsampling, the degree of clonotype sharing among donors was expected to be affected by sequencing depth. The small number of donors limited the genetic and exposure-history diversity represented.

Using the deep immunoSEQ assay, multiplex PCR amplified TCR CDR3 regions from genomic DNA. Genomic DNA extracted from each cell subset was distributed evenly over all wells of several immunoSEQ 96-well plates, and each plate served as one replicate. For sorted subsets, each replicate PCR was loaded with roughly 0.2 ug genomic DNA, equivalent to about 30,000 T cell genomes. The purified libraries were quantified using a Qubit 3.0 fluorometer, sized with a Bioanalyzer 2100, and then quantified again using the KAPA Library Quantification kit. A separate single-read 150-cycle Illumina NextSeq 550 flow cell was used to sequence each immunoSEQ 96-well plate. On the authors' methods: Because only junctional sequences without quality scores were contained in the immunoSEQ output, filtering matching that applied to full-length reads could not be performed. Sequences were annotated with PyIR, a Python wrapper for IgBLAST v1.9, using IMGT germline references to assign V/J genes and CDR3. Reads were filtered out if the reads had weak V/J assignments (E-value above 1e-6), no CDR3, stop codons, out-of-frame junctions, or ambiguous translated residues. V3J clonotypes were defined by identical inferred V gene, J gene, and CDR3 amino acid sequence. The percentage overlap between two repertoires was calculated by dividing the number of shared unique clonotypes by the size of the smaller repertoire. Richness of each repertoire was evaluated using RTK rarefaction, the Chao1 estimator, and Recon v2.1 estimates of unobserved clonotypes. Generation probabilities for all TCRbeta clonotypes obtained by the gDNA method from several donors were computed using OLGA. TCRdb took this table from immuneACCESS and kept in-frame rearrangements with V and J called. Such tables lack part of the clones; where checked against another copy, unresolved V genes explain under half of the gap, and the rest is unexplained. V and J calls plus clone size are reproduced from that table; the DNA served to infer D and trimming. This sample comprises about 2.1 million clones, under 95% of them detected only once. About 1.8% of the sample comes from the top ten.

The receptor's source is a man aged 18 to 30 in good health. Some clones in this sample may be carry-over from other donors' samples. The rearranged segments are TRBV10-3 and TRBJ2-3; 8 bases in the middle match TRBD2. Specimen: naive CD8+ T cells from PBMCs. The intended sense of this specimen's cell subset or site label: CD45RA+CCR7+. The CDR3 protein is CAIKRELTDTQYF. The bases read TGTGCCATAAAGCGGGAGTTGACAGATACGCAGTATTTT.